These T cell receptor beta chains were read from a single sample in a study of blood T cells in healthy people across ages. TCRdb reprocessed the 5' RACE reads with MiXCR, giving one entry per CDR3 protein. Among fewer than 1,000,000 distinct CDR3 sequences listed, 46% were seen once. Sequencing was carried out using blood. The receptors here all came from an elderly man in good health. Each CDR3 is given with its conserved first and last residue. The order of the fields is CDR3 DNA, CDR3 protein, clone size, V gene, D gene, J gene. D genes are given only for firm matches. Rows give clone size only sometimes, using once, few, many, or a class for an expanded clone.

CDR3 DNA: TGCGCCAGCAGCCAAGTCGCTACCTACGAGCAGTACTTC; CDR3 protein: CASSQVATYEQYF; clone size: NA; V gene: TRBV4-1; D gene: NA; J gene: TRBJ2-7
CDR3 DNA: TGCAGCGTTGATAACCGCGGACAGGGCGATGTGCAGTACTTC; CDR3 protein: CSVDNRGQGDVQYF; clone size: many; V gene: TRBV29-1; D gene: TRBD1; J gene: TRBJ2-7
CDR3 DNA: TGTGCCAGCAGCTTAGGCGGGAGGGACTCCTACGAGCAGTACTTC; CDR3 protein: CASSLGGRDSYEQYF; clone size: few; V gene: TRBV7-2; D gene: TRBD2; J gene: TRBJ2-7
CDR3 DNA: TGTGCCAGCAGCCAAGGATTCAATGAGCAGTTCTTC; CDR3 protein: CASSQGFNEQFF; clone size: many; V gene: TRBV3-1; D gene: NA; J gene: TRBJ2-1
CDR3 DNA: TGTGCCAGCACCGAAACGGGCAGGGGGAAAGAGCAGTACTTC; CDR3 protein: CASTETGRGKEQYF; clone size: few; V gene: TRBV25-1; D gene: TRBD1; J gene: TRBJ2-7
CDR3 DNA: TGTGCCAGCAGCTTAGAGGCGGGTTACAATGAGCAGTTCTTC; CDR3 protein: CASSLEAGYNEQFF; clone size: few; V gene: TRBV11-3; D gene: NA; J gene: TRBJ2-1
CDR3 DNA: TGTGCCAGCAGCCAAGATCTAGGGGCAGGGGGTTATGGCTACACCTTC; CDR3 protein: CASSQDLGAGGYGYTF; clone size: once; V gene: TRBV4-2; D gene: TRBD1; J gene: TRBJ1-2
CDR3 DNA: TGTGCCAGCAGTGCAGGGAGACCTGGGGCCAACGTCCTGACTTTC; CDR3 protein: CASSAGRPGANVLTF; clone size: few; V gene: TRBV2; D gene: NA; J gene: TRBJ2-6
CDR3 DNA: TGCGCCAGCAGCCAACTAGCTCGTGAGACCCAGTACTTC; CDR3 protein: CASSQLARETQYF; clone size: NA; V gene: TRBV4-1; D gene: NA; J gene: TRBJ2-5
CDR3 DNA: TGTGCCAGCAGTTTCACTAGCGGGAGGTGGGGGACAGATACGCAGTATTTT; CDR3 protein: CASSFTSGRWGTDTQYF; clone size: NA; V gene: TRBV27; D gene: TRBD2; J gene: TRBJ2-3
CDR3 DNA: TGCAGCGTAGAACAGGGGAGGGAGACCCAGTTCTTC; CDR3 protein: CSVEQGRETQFF; clone size: NA; V gene: TRBV29-1; D gene: NA; J gene: TRBJ2-1
CDR3 DNA: TGTGCCAGCTCATACTACCCACGGGGGCAGAACACTGAAGCTTTCTTT; CDR3 protein: CASSYYPRGQNTEAFF; clone size: NA; V gene: TRBV18; D gene: NA; J gene: TRBJ1-1
CDR3 DNA: TGTGCCAGCAGCCAAGATCCAGGACCCTATGGCTACACCTTC; CDR3 protein: CASSQDPGPYGYTF; clone size: NA; V gene: TRBV3-1; D gene: NA; J gene: TRBJ1-2
CDR3 DNA: TGTGCCAGCAAGCTCGGGGGAACAGATACGCAGTATTTT; CDR3 protein: CASKLGGTDTQYF; clone size: once; V gene: TRBV12-3/TRBV12-4; D gene: NA; J gene: TRBJ2-3
CDR3 DNA: TGTGCCAGCAGTTACGTCTCGGGGAACTACAATGAGCAGTTCTTC; CDR3 protein: CASSYVSGNYNEQFF; clone size: NA; V gene: TRBV6-2/TRBV6-3; D gene: NA; J gene: TRBJ2-1
CDR3 DNA: TGTGCCATCCTTCAGGGGGCGCAGACAGATACGCAGTATTTT; CDR3 protein: CAILQGAQTDTQYF; clone size: few; V gene: TRBV7-2; D gene: TRBD1; J gene: TRBJ2-3
CDR3 DNA: TGTGCCTGCAGCTTAGCGGGGCCTTCATCCAATGAGCAGTTCTTC; CDR3 protein: CACSLAGPSSNEQFF; clone size: NA; V gene: TRBV7-2; D gene: TRBD2; J gene: TRBJ2-1
CDR3 DNA: TGCGCCAGCAGCTTGTTCGGACCGTCCAACACAGATACGCAGTATTTT; CDR3 protein: CASSLFGPSNTDTQYF; clone size: NA; V gene: TRBV5-1; D gene: NA; J gene: TRBJ2-3
CDR3 DNA: TGCAGCGCCCTGATAGCGGTTTATAATGAGCAGTTCTTC; CDR3 protein: CSALIAVYNEQFF; clone size: NA; V gene: TRBV29-1; D gene: NA; J gene: TRBJ2-1
CDR3 DNA: TGTGCCAGCAGCTTAGAGGGCATACAATCCTACAATGAGCAGTTCTTC; CDR3 protein: CASSLEGIQSYNEQFF; clone size: NA; V gene: TRBV7-2; D gene: NA; J gene: TRBJ2-1
CDR3 DNA: TGTGCCAGCAGCCCCCGAGGTCTTAATCCTTCGCAGTATTTT; CDR3 protein: CASSPRGLNPSQYF; clone size: NA; V gene: TRBV3-1; D gene: NA; J gene: TRBJ2-3
CDR3 DNA: TGCAGTGCTAGACCCGGGTATGGAGAGTCACCCCTCCACTTT; CDR3 protein: CSARPGYGESPLHF; clone size: few; V gene: TRBV20-1; D gene: NA; J gene: TRBJ1-6
CDR3 DNA: TGTGCCAGCAGACTAGTGGCAGATACGCAGTATTTT; CDR3 protein: CASRLVADTQYF; clone size: NA; V gene: TRBV7-2; D gene: NA; J gene: TRBJ2-3
CDR3 DNA: TGTGCCAGCAGCTTACAGGGGACTAGCGGGAGCTATGAGCAGTACTTC; CDR3 protein: CASSLQGTSGSYEQYF; clone size: few; V gene: TRBV7-2; D gene: TRBD2; J gene: TRBJ2-5
CDR3 DNA: TGTGCCAGCAGCCAGAGATCGAGGGGATCCACTGAAGCTTTCTTT; CDR3 protein: CASSQRSRGSTEAFF; clone size: NA; V gene: TRBV4-2; D gene: NA; J gene: TRBJ1-1
CDR3 DNA: TGTGCCAGCAGTTTAAAGGTGTCGGGCAGAGCCCGGGGGACCCAGTACTTC; CDR3 protein: CASSLKVSGRARGTQYF; clone size: few; V gene: TRBV28; D gene: NA; J gene: TRBJ2-5
CDR3 DNA: TGCAGTACTACAAGGACAGGGCTTCGCACAGATACGCAGTATTTT; CDR3 protein: CSTTRTGLRTDTQYF; clone size: NA; V gene: TRBV20-1; D gene: TRBD1; J gene: TRBJ2-3
CDR3 DNA: TGTGCCAGCAGTAGGGACAGTTGGGGCCGCCGAGAGACCCAGTACTTC; CDR3 protein: CASSRDSWGRRETQYF; clone size: NA; V gene: TRBV7-8; D gene: TRBD1; J gene: TRBJ2-5
CDR3 DNA: TGCGCCAGCAGCCAAGAGAGTGGGAGGGCTAATGAGCAGTTCTTC; CDR3 protein: CASSQESGRANEQFF; clone size: few; V gene: TRBV4-1; D gene: TRBD2; J gene: TRBJ2-1